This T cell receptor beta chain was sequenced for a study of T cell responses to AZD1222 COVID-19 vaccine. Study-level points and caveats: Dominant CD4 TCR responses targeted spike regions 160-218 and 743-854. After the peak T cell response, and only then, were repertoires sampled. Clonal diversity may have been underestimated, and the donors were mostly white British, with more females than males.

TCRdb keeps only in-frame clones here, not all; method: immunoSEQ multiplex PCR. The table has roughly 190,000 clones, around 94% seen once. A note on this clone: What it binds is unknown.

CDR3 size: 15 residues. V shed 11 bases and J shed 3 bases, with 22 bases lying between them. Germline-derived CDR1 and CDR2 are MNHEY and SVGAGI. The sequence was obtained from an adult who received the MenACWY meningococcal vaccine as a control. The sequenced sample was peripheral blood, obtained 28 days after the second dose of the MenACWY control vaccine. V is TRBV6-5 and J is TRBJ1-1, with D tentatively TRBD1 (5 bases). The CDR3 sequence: CACGTFGNTHTEAFF. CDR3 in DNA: TGTGCCTGCGGGACGTTCGGAAACACCCACACTGAAGCTTTCTTT.